This T cell receptor (beta chain) was observed in a study of human T cells and chemical hapten exposure. This clonotype was seen more than once but under ten times. Its antigen is unidentified. Unfractionated whole blood was the source from which total RNA was extracted. The library tagged individual cDNA molecules with unique molecular identifiers. Using its own MiXCR run on the reads, TCRdb lists one record per CDR3 protein. Of 100,000 to 150,000 distinct CDR3 sequences in the sample, around 8.5% were seen once. The study's findings and limits: TCRs above 1 in 1000 frequency did not change with DPC sensitization.

This clonotype was sampled from a human donor in good health. Some clones in this sample may be carry-over from other donors' samples. The sample was whole blood.

The chain's CDR3 is CASSLALEGRYEQYF. In nucleotides, the CDR3 is TGTGCCAGCAGTTTAGCGCTAGAGGGTCGGTACGAGCAGTACTTC. The chain employs TRBV12-3 or TRBV12-4 and TRBJ2-7, with a weak D call TRBD2 (5 bases). The CDR3 totals 15 residues. V lost 0 bases and J lost 4, with 13 bases in between.